This T cell receptor beta chain originates from a study of identical twins. After template switching added a universal primer site, the resulting cDNA carried unique molecular identifiers. MiXCR, applied by TCRdb to the 5' RACE reads, yields one record per CDR3 protein. The sample lists 1.5 million to 2 million distinct CDR3 sequences, less than 35% occurring once. Germline lookup yields CDR1 SGHAT and CDR2 FQNNGV. CDR3 length equals 16 residues. V lost 2 bases, J lost 5 bases, and 19 bases lay in between. Study-wide results and limits: Zero-insertion analyses could be partly confounded by invariant MAIT and iNKT cells.

This clonotype was observed once. Its antigen is not identified. This TCR came from a newborn girl in good health. The sample comprised cord blood. The gene calls are TRBV11-2 and TRBJ2-7; D perhaps matches TRBD2 (5 bases). The CDR3 protein is CASSLSGRRIRDEQYF. CDR3 bases: TGTGCCAGCAGCTTATCGGGGAGACGGATTCGAGACGAGCAGTACTTC.